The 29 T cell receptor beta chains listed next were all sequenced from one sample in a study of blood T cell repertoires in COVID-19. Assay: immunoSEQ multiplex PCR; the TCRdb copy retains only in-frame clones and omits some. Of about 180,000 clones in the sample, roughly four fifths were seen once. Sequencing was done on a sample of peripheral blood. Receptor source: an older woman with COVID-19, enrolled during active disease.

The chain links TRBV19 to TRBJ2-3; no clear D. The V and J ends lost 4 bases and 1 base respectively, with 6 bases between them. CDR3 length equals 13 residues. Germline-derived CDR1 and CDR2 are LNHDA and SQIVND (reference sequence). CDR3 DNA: TGTGCCAGTAGTACCACAGGCACAGATACGCAGTATTTT. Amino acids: CASSTTGTDTQYF.

CDR3 loop: CASSLLRGQYGYTF. As DNA, the CDR3 is TGTGCCAGCAGTTTATTAAGGGGACAGTACGGCTACACCTTC. The chain has TRBV28 and TRBJ1-2, with 7 bases lining up with TRBD1. The CDR3 totals 14 residues. V was clipped by 1 base and J by 8 bases; unmatched bases: 7. Germline CDR1 MDHEN, CDR2 SYDVKM.

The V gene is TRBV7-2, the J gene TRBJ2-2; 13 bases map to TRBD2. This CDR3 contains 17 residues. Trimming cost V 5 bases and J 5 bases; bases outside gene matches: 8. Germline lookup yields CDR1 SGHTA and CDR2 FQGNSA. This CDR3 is CASSIGTSGIKTGELFF. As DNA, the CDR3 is TGTGCCAGCAGCATCGGGACTAGCGGGATAAAAACCGGGGAGCTGTTTTTT.

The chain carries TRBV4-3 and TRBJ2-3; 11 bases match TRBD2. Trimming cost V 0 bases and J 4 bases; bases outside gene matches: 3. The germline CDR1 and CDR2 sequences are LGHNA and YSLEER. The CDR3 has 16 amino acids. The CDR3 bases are TGCGCCAGCAGCCAAGATTTAGCGGGAGGGGCAGATACGCAGTATTTT. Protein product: CASSQDLAGGADTQYF.

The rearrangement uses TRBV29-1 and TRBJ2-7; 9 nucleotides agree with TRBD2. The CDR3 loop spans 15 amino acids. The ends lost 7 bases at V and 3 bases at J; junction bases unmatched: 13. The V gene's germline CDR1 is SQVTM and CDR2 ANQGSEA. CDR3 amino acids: CSAVDQSGRSYEQYF. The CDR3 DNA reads TGCAGCGCTGTGGACCAAAGCGGGAGGAGCTACGAGCAGTACTTC.

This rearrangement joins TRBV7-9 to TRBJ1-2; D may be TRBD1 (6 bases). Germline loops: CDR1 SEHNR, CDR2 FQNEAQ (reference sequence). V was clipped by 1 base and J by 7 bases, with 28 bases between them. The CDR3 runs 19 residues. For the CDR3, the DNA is TGTGCCAGCAGCTTAGTTGCGTTTAAGGTCGCCAGGGGAGTTGGTGGCTACACCTTC. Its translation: CASSLVAFKVARGVGGYTF.

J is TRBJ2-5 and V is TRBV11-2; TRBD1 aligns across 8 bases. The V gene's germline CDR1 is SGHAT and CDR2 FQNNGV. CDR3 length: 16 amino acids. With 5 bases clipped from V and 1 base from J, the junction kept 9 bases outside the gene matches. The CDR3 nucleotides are TGTGCCAGCAGCCCAGGACAGGGCAAGATCCAAGAGACCCAGTACTTC. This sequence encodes CASSPGQGKIQETQYF.

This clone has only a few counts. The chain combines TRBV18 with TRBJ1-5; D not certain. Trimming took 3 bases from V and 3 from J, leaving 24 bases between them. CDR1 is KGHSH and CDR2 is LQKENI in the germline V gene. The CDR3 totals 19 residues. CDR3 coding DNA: TGTGCCAGCTCACCCGTGGTGGCCTCGGGATTCATGGCCAATCAGCCCCAGCATTTT. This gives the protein CASSPVVASGFMANQPQHF.

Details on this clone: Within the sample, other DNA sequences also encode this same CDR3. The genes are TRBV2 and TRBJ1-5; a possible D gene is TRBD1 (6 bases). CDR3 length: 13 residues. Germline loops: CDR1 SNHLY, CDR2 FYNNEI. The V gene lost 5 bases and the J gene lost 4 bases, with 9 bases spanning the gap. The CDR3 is CASSYRENQPQHF. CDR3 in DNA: TGTGCCAGCAGTTACAGGGAGAATCAGCCCCAGCATTTT.

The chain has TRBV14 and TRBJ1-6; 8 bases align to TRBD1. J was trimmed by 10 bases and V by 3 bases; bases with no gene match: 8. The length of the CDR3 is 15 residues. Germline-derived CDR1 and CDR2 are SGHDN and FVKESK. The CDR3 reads CASSQGGQGSSPLHF. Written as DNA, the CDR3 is TGTGCCAGCAGCCAGGGTGGACAGGGATCCTCACCCCTCCACTTT.

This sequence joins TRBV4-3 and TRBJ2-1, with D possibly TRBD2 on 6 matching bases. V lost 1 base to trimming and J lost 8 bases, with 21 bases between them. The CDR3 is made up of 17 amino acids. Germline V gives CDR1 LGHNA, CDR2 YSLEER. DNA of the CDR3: TGCGCCAGCAGCCAAGCTCCCCCTAGCGCGATGGGCGATGAGCAGTTCTTC. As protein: CASSQAPPSAMGDEQFF.

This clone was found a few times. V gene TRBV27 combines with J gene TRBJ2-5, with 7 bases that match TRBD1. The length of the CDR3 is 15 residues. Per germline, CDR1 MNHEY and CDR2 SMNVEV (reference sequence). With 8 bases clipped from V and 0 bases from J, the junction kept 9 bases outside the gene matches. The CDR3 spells CASSRDRSYQETQYF. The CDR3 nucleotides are TGTGCCAGCTCGAGGGACAGATCGTACCAAGAGACCCAGTACTTC.

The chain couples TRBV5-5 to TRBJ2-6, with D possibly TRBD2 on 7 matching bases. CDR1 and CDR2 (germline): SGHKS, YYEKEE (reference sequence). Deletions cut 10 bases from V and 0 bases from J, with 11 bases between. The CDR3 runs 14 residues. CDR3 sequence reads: CASGGLSGANVLTF. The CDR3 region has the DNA TGTGCCTCCGGGGGGCTCTCTGGGGCCAACGTCCTGACTTTC.

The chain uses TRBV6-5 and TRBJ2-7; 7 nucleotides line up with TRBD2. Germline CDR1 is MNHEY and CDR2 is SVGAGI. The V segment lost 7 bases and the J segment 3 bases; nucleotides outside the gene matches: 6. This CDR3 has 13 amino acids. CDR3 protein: CASTRGRDYEQYF. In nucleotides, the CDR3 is TGTGCCAGCACCCGGGGGAGGGACTACGAGCAGTACTTC.

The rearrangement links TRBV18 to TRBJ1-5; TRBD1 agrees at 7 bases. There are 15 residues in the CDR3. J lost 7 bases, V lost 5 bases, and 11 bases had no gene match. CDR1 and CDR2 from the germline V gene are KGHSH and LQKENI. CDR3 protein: CASSESTGLSQPQHF. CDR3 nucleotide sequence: TGTGCCAGCTCAGAGTCGACAGGGTTAAGCCAGCCCCAGCATTTT.

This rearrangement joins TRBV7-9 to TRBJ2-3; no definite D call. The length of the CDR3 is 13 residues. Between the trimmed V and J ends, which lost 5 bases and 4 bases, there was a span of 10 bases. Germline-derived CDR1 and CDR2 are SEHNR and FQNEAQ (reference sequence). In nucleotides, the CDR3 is TGTGCCAGCAGCGTCGACTTGGCAGATACGCAGTATTTT. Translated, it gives CASSVDLADTQYF.

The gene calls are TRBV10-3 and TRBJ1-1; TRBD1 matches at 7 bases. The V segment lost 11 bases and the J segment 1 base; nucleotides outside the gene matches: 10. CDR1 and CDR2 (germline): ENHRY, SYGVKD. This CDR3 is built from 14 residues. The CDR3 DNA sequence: TGTGCCTCCTCCGGGACAGCATCGAACACTGAAGCTTTCTTT. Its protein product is CASSGTASNTEAFF.

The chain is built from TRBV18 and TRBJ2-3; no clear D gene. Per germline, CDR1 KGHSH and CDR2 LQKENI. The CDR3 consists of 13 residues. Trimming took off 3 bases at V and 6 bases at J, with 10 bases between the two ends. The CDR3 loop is CASSPPAADTQYF. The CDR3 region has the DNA TGTGCCAGCTCACCTCCTGCAGCGGATACGCAGTATTTT. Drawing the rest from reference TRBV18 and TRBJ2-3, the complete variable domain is NAGVMQNPRHLVRRRGQEARLRCSPMKGHSHVYWYRQLPEEGLKFMVYLQKENIIDESGMPKERFSAEFPKEGPSILRIQQVVRGDSAAYFCASSPPAADTQYFGPGTRLTVL.

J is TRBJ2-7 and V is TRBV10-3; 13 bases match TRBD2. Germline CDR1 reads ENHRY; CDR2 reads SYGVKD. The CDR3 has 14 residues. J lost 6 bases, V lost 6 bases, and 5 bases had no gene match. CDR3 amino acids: CAIRGTSGIFEQYF. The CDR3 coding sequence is TGTGCCATCAGGGGGACTAGCGGGATTTTCGAGCAGTACTTC.

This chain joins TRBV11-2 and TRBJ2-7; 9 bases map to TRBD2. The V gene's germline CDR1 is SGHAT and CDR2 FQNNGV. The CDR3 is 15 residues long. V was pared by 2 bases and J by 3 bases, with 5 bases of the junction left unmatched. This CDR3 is CASSLRVSGSYEQYF. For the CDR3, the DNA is TGTGCCAGCAGCTTAAGGGTTAGCGGGAGCTACGAGCAGTACTTC.

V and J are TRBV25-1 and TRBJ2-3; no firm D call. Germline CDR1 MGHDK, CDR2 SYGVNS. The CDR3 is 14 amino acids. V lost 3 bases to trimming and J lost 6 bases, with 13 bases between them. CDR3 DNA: TGTGCCAGCAGTGAGTCAGGAACACTCGATACGCAGTATTTT. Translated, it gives CASSESGTLDTQYF.

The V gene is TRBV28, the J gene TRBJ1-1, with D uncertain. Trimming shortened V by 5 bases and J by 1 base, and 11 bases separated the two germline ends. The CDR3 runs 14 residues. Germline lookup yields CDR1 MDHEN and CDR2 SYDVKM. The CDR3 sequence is CASSPHGENTEAFF. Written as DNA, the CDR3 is TGTGCCAGCAGTCCCCACGGGGAGAACACTGAAGCTTTCTTT.

The CDR3 is CASSLAGQTEAFF. Here the CDR3 DNA reads TGTGCCAGCAGCTTGGCAGGGCAAACTGAAGCTTTCTTT. This chain links TRBV7-9 with TRBJ1-1; a weak D match, TRBD1 (5 bases). Trimming pared 3 bases from V and 5 bases from J, leaving 10 bases between. Germline CDR1 SEHNR, CDR2 FQNEAQ (reference sequence). The CDR3 runs 13 residues. The complete variable domain, with remaining parts taken from reference TRBV7-9 and TRBJ1-1, reads DTGVSQNPRHKITKRGQNVTFRCDPISEHNRLYWYRQTLGQGPEFLTYFQNEAQLEKSRLLSDRFSAERPKGSFSTLEIQRTEQGDSAMYLCASSLAGQTEAFFGQGTRLTVV.

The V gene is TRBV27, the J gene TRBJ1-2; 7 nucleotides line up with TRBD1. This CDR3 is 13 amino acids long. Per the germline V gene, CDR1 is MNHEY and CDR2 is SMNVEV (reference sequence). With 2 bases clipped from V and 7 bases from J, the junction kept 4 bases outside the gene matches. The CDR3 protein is CASSLKGAAGYTF. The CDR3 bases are TGTGCCAGCAGTTTAAAGGGGGCGGCTGGCTACACCTTC.

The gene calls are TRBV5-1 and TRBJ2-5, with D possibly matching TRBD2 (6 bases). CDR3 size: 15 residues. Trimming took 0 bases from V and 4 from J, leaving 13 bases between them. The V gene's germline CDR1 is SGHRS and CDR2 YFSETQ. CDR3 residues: CASSLVLAIGETQYF. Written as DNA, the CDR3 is TGCGCCAGCAGCTTGGTCCTAGCGATTGGAGAGACCCAGTACTTC.

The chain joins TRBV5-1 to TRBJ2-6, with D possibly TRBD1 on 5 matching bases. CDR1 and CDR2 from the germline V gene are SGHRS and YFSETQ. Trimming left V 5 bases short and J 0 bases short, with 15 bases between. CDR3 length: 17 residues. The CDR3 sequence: CASRTDTLSSGANVLTF. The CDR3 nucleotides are TGCGCCAGCAGAACGGACACCCTTAGCTCTGGGGCCAACGTCCTGACTTTC.

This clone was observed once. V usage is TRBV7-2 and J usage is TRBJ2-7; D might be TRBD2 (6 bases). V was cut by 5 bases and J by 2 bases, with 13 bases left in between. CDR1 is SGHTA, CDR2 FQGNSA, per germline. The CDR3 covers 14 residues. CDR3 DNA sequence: TGTGCCAGCAGCCCCGGGGGTAGCACCTACGAGCAGTACTTC. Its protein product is CASSPGGSTYEQYF.

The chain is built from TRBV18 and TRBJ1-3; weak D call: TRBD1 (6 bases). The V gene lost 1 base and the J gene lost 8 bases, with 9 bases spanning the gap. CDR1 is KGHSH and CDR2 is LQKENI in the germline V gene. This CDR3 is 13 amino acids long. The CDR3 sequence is CASSPQQGDTIYF. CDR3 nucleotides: TGTGCCAGCTCACCACAACAGGGAGACACCATATATTTT.

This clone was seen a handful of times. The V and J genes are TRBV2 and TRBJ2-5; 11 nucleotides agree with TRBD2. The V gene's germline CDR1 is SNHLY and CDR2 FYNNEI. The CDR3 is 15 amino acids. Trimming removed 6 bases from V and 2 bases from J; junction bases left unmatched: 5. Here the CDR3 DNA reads TGTGCCAGCAGACTAGCGGGAGTCCCTCAAGAGACCCAGTACTTC. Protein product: CASRLAGVPQETQYF. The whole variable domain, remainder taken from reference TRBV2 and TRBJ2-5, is EPEVTQTPSHQVTQMGQEVILRCVPISNHLYFYWYRQILGQKVEFLVSFYNNEISEKSEIFDDQFSVERPDGSNFTLKIRSTKLEDSAMYFCASRLAGVPQETQYFGPGTRLLVL.